The 3 T cell receptor beta chains reported below all come from one sample, sequenced in a study of cytomegalovirus exposure and HLA in healthy donors. In the PCR, 60 Vbeta and 13 Jbeta primers were used. Sequencing used immunoSEQ multiplex PCR; TCRdb keeps in-frame clones, though not all of them. Among 85,000 to 100,000 clones listed, just under 85% were seen once. Sequenced: PBMCs. Receptor source: a woman between 18 and 29 years old in good health and CMV-seropositive.

The chain employs TRBV15 and TRBJ2-1; D uncertain. The V gene's germline CDR1 is LNHNV and CDR2 YYDKDF (reference sequence). V lost 5 bases and J 7 bases, leaving 15 bases between the germline ends. CDR3 length: 14 amino acids. CDR3 nucleotide sequence: TGTGCCACCAGCGTCGACCTAACAGTTAATGAGCAGTTCTTC. As protein: CATSVDLTVNEQFF.

The chain carries TRBV5-1 and TRBJ1-4; D remains unclear. This CDR3 comprises 15 residues. Germline CDR1 reads SGHRS; CDR2 reads YFSETQ. Trimming cost V 4 bases and J 4 bases, with 14 bases left between them. The CDR3, as DNA: TGCGCCAGCAGCCCAGGATCTGGAAATAATGAAAAACTGTTTTTT. Translation: CASSPGSGNNEKLFF.

This rearrangement joins TRBV2 to TRBJ1-4, with 8 bases matching TRBD1. The V gene's germline CDR1 is SNHLY and CDR2 FYNNEI. This CDR3 has 14 residues. V was clipped by 6 bases and J by 14 bases; unmatched bases: 14. The CDR3 is CASSAGTGTLTLFF. CDR3 bases: TGTGCCAGCAGCGCCGGGACAGGAACCTTGACGCTGTTTTTT.